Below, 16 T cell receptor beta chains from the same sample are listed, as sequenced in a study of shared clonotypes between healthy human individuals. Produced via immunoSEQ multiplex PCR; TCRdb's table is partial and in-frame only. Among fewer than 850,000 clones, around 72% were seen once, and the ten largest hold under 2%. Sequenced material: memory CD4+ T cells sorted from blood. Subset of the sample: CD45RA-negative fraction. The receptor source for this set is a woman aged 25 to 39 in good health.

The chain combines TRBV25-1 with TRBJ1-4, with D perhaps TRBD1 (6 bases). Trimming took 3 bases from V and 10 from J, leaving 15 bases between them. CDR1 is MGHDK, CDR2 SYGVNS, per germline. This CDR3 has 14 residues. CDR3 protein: CASSDAGATGKLFF. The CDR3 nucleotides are TGTGCCAGCAGTGACGCGGGGGCTACAGGAAAACTGTTTTTT.

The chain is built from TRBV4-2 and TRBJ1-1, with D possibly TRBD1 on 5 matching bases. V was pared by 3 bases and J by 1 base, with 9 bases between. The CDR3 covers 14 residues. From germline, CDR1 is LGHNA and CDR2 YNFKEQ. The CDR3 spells CASSHGTANTEAFF. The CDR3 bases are TGTGCCAGCAGCCACGGGACGGCGAACACTGAAGCTTTCTTT.

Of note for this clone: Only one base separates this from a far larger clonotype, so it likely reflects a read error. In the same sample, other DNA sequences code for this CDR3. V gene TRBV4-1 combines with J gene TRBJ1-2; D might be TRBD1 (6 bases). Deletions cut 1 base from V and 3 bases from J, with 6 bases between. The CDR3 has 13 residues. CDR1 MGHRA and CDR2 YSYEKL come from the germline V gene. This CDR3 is CASSQGTDYGYTF. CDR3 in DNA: TGCGCCAGCAGCCAAGGGACAGACTATGGCTACACCTTC.

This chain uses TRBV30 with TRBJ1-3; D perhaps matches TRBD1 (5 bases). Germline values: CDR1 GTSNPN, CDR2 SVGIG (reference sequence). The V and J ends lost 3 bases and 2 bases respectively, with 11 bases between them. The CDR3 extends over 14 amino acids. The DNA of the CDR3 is TGTGCCTGGAGCCAGGGCCGCGCTGGAAACACCATATATTTT. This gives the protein CAWSQGRAGNTIYF.

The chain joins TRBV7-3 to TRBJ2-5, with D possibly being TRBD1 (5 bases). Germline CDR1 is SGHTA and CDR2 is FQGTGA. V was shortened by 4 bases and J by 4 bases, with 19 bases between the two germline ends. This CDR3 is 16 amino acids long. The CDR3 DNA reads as TGTGCCAGCAGCTCAACCGGACATCCTGGTGGAGAGACCCAGTACTTC. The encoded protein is CASSSTGHPGGETQYF.

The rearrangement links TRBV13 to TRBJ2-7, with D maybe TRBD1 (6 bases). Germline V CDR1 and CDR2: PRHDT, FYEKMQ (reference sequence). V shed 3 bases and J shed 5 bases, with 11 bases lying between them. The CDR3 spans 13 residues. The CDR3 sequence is CASSFNRVNEQYF. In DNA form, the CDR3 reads TGTGCCAGCAGCTTTAACAGGGTTAACGAGCAGTACTTC.

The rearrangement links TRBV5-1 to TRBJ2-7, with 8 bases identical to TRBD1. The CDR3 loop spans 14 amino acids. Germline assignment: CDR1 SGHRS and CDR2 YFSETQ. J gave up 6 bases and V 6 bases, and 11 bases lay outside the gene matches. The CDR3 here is CASTLETGVPEQYF. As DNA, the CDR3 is TGCGCCAGCACCCTAGAGACAGGGGTTCCCGAGCAGTACTTC.

As DNA, the CDR3 is TGTGCCAGCAGCTGGGACAGGGAGACTGAAGCTTTCTTT. It specifies CASSWDRETEAFF. The chain uses TRBV7-9 and TRBJ1-1, with 9 nucleotides matching TRBD1. Germline V CDR1 and CDR2: SEHNR, FQNEAQ (reference sequence). V lost 4 bases to trimming and J lost 5 bases; unmatched junction nucleotides: 2. There are 13 residues in the CDR3.

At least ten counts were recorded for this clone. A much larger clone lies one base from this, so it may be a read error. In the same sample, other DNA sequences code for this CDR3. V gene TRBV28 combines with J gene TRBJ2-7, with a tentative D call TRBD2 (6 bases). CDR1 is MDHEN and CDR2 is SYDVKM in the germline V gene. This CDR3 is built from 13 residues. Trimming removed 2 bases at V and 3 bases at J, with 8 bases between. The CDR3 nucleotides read TGTGCCAGCAGTTTAGGGACTTTCTACGAGCAGTACTTC. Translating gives CASSLGTFYEQYF.

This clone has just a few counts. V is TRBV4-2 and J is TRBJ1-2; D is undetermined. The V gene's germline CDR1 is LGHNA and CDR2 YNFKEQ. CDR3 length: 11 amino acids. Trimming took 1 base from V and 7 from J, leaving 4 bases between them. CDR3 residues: CASSQGTGYTF. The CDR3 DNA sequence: TGTGCCAGCAGCCAAGGGACTGGCTACACCTTC.

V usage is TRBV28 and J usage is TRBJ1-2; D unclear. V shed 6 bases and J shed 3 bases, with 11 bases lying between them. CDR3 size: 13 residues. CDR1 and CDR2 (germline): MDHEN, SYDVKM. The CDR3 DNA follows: TGTGCCAGCAGCATGACACCCGACTATGGCTACACCTTC. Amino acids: CASSMTPDYGYTF.

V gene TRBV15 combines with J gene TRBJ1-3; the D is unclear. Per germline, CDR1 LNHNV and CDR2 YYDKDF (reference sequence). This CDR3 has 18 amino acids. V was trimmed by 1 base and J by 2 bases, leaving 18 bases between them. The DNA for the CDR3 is TGTGCCACCAGCAGAGGACCCCCAAATTTCGCACCTGGAAACACCATATATTTT. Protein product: CATSRGPPNFAPGNTIYF.

The CDR3 DNA follows: TGTGCCAGCACAACTGACTCCTACAATGAGCAGTTCTTC. Translation gives CASTTDSYNEQFF. V usage is TRBV2 and J usage is TRBJ2-1; no firm D call. Germline CDR1 and CDR2: SNHLY and FYNNEI. Trimming removed 7 bases from V and 0 bases from J, with 7 bases in between. The CDR3 covers 13 residues. The full variable domain, completed using reference TRBV2 and TRBJ2-1, is EPEVTQTPSHQVTQMGQEVILRCVPISNHLYFYWYRQILGQKVEFLVSFYNNEISEKSEIFDDQFSVERPDGSNFTLKIRSTKLEDSAMYFCASTTDSYNEQFFGPGTRLTVL.

In DNA form, the CDR3 reads TGTGCCAGCAGCTTGGCGGGGGCAGGGGCGATGAACACTGAAGCTTTCTTT. Amino acids: CASSLAGAGAMNTEAFF. The chain recombines TRBV5-6 with TRBJ1-1; TRBD1 might be the D (6 bases). CDR3 length: 17 amino acids. The V and J ends lost 0 bases and 0 bases respectively, with 15 bases between them. Germline V lookup: CDR1 SGHDT, CDR2 YYEEEE.

The CDR3 DNA reads TGCGCCAGCAGCTTTAGGGGAAGCTCCTACGAGCAGTACTTC. It translates to CASSFRGSSYEQYF. V usage is TRBV5-1 and J usage is TRBJ2-7; a weak D match, TRBD1 (5 bases). CDR3 length: 14 amino acids. CDR1 and CDR2 from the germline V gene are SGHRS and YFSETQ. V was shortened by 2 bases and J by 0 bases, with 9 bases between the two germline ends. The variable domain in full, completed from reference TRBV5-1 and TRBJ2-7, reads KAGVTQTPRYLIKTRGQQVTLSCSPISGHRSVSWYQQTPGQGLQFLFEYFSETQRNKGNFPGRFSGRQFSNSRSEMNVSTLELGDSALYLCASSFRGSSYEQYFGPGTRLTVT.

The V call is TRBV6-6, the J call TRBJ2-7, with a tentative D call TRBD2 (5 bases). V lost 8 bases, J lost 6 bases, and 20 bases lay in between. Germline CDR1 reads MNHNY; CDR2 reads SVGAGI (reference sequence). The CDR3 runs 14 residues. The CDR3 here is CASGTGWESGEQYF. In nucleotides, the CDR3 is TGTGCCAGCGGAACGGGGTGGGAGTCCGGCGAGCAGTACTTC.